These 4 T cell receptor beta chains originate from one sample sequenced in a study of STAT5B mutations in CD4+ large granular lymphocyte leukemia. Method: immunoSEQ multiplex PCR; TCRdb's copy keeps in-frame clones and lacks some. The sample gives roughly 1,600 clones, about three quarters of which show up once; about 91% is in the top ten. Sequences were obtained from PBMCs. Receptors were obtained from a woman in her sixties or seventies with CD4+ T-cell large granular lymphocyte leukemia.

The chain couples TRBV7-7 to TRBJ2-1; TRBD2 matches at 11 bases. Unmatched junction bases numbered 5, after V lost 5 bases and J lost 5 bases. Germline values: CDR1 SSHAT, CDR2 FNYEAQ (reference sequence). The CDR3 is 15 amino acids. The CDR3 DNA reads as TGTGCCAGCAGCATGGGACTAGCGGCCAACAATGAGCAGTTCTTC. It translates to CASSMGLAANNEQFF.

In its sample, this clone was seen a few times. The V gene is TRBV10-1, the J gene TRBJ2-7; a weak D match, TRBD2 (5 bases). Per germline, CDR1 WNHNN and CDR2 SYGVQD (reference sequence). The CDR3 sequence is 13 residues long. The V end was cut by 9 bases, the J end by 5 bases, with 17 bases between. The CDR3 DNA reads TGCGCCAGTTCGGCCCCGGGGATCCACGAGCAGTACTTC. Its translation is CASSAPGIHEQYF.

The V gene is TRBV10-3, the J gene TRBJ2-5, with 11 bases matching TRBD2. Germline-derived CDR1 and CDR2 are ENHRY and SYGVKD. CDR3 size: 15 residues. The V and J ends lost 8 bases and 5 bases, in that order; junction bases with no gene match: 10. CDR3 region: CAIGTSGSTRETQYF. DNA of the CDR3: TGTGCCATCGGGACTAGCGGCTCTACCCGCGAGACCCAGTACTTC.

The chain has TRBV6-5 and TRBJ1-3, with D tentatively TRBD1 (5 bases). CDR1 is MNHEY, CDR2 SVGAGI, per germline. The CDR3 length is 16 residues. Trimming took off 2 bases at V and 2 bases at J, with 13 bases between the two ends. The CDR3 DNA sequence: TGTGCCAGCAGTTACGGCCGCATACAGGCTGGAAACACCATATATTTT. Its translation: CASSYGRIQAGNTIYF.